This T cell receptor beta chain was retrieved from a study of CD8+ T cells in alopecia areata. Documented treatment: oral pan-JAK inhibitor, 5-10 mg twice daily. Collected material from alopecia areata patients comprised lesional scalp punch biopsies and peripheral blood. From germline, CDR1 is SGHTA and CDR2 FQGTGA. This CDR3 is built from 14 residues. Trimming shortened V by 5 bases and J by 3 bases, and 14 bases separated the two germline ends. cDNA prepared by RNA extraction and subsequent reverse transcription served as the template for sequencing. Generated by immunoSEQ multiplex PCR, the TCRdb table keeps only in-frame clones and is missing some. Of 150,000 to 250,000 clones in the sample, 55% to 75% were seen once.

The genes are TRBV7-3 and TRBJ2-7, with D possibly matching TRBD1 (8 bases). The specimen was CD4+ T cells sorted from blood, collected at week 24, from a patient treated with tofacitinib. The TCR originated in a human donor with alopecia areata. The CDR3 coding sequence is TGTGCCAGCAGCCGGACAGGGAGGGACTACGAGCAGTACTTC. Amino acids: CASSRTGRDYEQYF.